This T cell receptor (beta chain) was identified in a study of technical replicates of blood from a handful of donors. Measured with immunoSEQ multiplex PCR; TCRdb has only the in-frame clones, and not every one. The repertoire holds tens of thousands of clones, with 75% to 95% as singletons. Per germline, CDR1 LNHDA and CDR2 SQIVND (reference sequence). The V gene end was trimmed by 5 bases and the J gene end by 4 bases; junction bases not matched to a gene: 9. The CDR3 sequence is 16 residues long. This chain joins TRBV19 and TRBJ2-7, with 12 bases matching TRBD1. Sequencing was performed on T cells isolated from PBMCs. The clonotype originates from a human donor in good health. This CDR3 is CASSPAGTGGLYEQYF. CDR3 in DNA: TGTGCCAGTAGTCCGGCCGGGACAGGGGGCTTATACGAGCAGTACTTC.